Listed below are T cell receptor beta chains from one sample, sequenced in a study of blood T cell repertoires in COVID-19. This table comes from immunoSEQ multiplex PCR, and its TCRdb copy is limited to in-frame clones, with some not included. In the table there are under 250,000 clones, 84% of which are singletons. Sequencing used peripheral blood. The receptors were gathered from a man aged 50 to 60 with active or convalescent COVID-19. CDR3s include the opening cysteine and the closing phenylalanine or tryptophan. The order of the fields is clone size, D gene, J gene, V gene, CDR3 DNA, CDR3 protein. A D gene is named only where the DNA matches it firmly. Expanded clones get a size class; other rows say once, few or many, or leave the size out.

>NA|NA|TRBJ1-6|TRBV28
TGTGCCAGCAGCCAGGGGCAGTCTAATTCACCCCTCCACTTT
CASSQGQSNSPLHF
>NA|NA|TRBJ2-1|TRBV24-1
TGTGCCACCAGTGATACATACAGGGTTGATGAGCAGTTCTTC
CATSDTYRVDEQFF
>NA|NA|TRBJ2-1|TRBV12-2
TGTGCAAGTCGCTTAGTAAGGACAGGAAATCTGCAGTTCTTC
CASRLVRTGNLQFF
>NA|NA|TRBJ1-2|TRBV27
TGTGCCAGCAGCGGTGGGAGGGGACTACTCAACGGCTACACCTTC
CASSGGRGLLNGYTF
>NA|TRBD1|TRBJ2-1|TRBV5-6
TGTGCCAGCAGCCTGCGACAGGGTTTAAGCTCCTACAATGAGCAGTTCTTC
CASSLRQGLSSYNEQFF
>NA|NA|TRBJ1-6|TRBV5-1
TGCGCCAGCAGCTTGACGGGAAGAAGCTCCTATAATTCACCCCTCCACTTT
CASSLTGRSSYNSPLHF
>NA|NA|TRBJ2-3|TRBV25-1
TGTGCCACTAAAGGCGCTAGCACGCAGTATTTT
CATKGASTQYF
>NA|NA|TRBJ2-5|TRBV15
TGTGCCACCAGTGTAGCGGTCCGGGAAGAGACCCAGTACTTC
CATSVAVREETQYF
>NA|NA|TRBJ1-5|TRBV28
TGTGCCAGCAGTTTAAAGGTGCGGAATCAGCCCCAGCATTTT
CASSLKVRNQPQHF
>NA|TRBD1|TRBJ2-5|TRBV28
TGTGCCAGCAGTTCCCCCCGACAGGGGGCCGGGGAGACCCAGTACTTC
CASSSPRQGAGETQYF
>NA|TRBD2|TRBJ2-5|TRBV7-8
TGTGCCAGCAGCTTAGCTCTCAATCGGGCGGGGGGGCAAGAGACCCAGTACTTC
CASSLALNRAGGQETQYF
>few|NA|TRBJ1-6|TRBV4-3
TGCGCCAGCAGCCAAGGGAGAGGGACTCATTCTAATTCACCCCTCCACTTT
CASSQGRGTHSNSPLHF
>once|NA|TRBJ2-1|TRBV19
TGTGCCAGTAGTACGAGCCGGGAGAGGAATGAGCAGTTCTTC
CASSTSRERNEQFF
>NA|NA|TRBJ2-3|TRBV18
TGTGCCAGCTCACCACCGAGGCGACCAGATACGCAGTATTTT
CASSPPRRPDTQYF
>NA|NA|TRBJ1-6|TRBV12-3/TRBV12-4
TGTGCCAGCAGACAGGGAGATAATTCACCCCTCCACTTT
CASRQGDNSPLHF
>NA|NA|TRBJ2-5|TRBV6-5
TGTGCCAGCAGCCGGGAACACGGAGAGACCCAGTACTTC
CASSREHGETQYF
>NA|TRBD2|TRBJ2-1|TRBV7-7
TGTGCCAGCAGCCGGAGCGGGGGGCAATACAATGAGCAGTTCTTC
CASSRSGGQYNEQFF
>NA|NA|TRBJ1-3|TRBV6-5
TGTGCCAGCAGCCGTGGGAGCAACACCATATATTTT
CASSRGSNTIYF
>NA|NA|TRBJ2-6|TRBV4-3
TGCGCCAGCAGCCAAGATCTGGGCACGGGGGCCAACGTCCTGACTTTC
CASSQDLGTGANVLTF
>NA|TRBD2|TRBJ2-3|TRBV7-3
TGTGCCAGCAGCCCACTAGCGGGGCGCTCCACAGATACGCAGTATTTT
CASSPLAGRSTDTQYF
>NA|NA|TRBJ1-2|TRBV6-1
TGTGCCAGCAGTGAAGCGTGGGGGGTAGACTATGGCTACACCTTC
CASSEAWGVDYGYTF
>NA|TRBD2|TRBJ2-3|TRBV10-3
TGTGCCATCAGTGCGGGCGGGGGGACTCTCACAGATACGCAGTATTTT
CAISAGGGTLTDTQYF
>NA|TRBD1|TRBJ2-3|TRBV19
TGTGCCAGTAGTATCGTAACAGGGGCATGGGATACGCAGTATTTT
CASSIVTGAWDTQYF
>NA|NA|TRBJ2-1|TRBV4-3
TGCGCCAGCAGCCAAGATTCGCGCTCCACCTACAATGAGCAGTTCTTC
CASSQDSRSTYNEQFF
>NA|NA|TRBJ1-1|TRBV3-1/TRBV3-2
TGTGCCAGCAGCCCGGCAGGGTGGACTGAAGCTTTCTTT
CASSPAGWTEAFF
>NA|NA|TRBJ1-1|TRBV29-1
TGCAGCGTCAGAAGGGGGGGGGATACTGAAGCTTTCTTT
CSVRRGGDTEAFF
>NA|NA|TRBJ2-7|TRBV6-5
TGTGCCAGCAGTTCTGAGGCAAGAGGTTCCTACGAGCAGTACTTC
CASSSEARGSYEQYF
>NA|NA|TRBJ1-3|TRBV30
TGTGCCTGGAGTGTATCCCTCAGCTCTGGAAACACCATATATTTT
CAWSVSLSSGNTIYF
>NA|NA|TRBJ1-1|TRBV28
TGTGCCAGCAGTACAAACAGGGTCGAAGCTTTCTTT
CASSTNRVEAFF
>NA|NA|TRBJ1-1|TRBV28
TGTGCCAGCACCCCCGGGGGGGCCTACACTGAAGCTTTCTTT
CASTPGGAYTEAFF
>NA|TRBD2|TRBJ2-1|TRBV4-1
TGCGCCAGCAGCCCCCGGACTAGCTCTAGCAATGAGCAGTTCTTC
CASSPRTSSSNEQFF
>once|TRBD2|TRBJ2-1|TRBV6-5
TGTGCCAGCAGTCCGATCAGCGGGGGGGCCAATGAGCAGTTCTTC
CASSPISGGANEQFF
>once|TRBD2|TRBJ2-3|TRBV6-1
TGTGCCAGCAGTGCTAATGTCCCGGGACTAGCCCCTTACACAGATACGCAGTATTTT
CASSANVPGLAPYTDTQYF
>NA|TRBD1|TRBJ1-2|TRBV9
TGTGCCAGGATGACAGGGGCTGACTATGGCTACACCTTC
CARMTGADYGYTF
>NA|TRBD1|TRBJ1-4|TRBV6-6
TGTGCCAGCAGCGCAGGACAGGGATCGGGTGAAAAACTGTTTTTT
CASSAGQGSGEKLFF
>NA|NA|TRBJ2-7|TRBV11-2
TGTGCCAGCAGCATTTCGACAGAGAACTACGAGCAGTACTTC
CASSISTENYEQYF
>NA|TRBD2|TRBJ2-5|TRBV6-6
TGTGCCAGCAATCCGCGGGGGGCTCCGTACCAAGAGACCCAGTACTTC
CASNPRGAPYQETQYF
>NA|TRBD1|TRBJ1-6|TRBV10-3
TGTGCCATCAGCGTGACAGGGGATAATTCACCCCTCCACTTT
CAISVTGDNSPLHF
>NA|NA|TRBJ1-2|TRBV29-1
TGCAGCGTTGCACCAGGGATTGACTTCGGTGGCTACACCTTC
CSVAPGIDFGGYTF
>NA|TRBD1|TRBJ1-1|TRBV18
TGTGCCAGCTCACCCCGACAGGGGAGGAACACTGAAGCTTTCTTT
CASSPRQGRNTEAFF
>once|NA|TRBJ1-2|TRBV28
TGTGCCAGCAGTTTGCGCAGGGGCTATGGCTACACCTTC
CASSLRRGYGYTF
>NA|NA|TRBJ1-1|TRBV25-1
TGTGCCAGCAGTGACCCCCTGTACACTGAAGCTTTCTTT
CASSDPLYTEAFF
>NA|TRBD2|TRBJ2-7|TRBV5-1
TGCGCCAGCAGCTCTAGCGGTGACTTCTACGAGCAGTACTTC
CASSSSGDFYEQYF
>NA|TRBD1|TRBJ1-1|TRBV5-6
TGTGCCAGCAGCTTGGTCCCAGGGGGCACTGAAGCTTTCTTT
CASSLVPGGTEAFF
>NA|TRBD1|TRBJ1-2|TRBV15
TGTGCCACCAGCAGGGCAGGGGGCCTTTATGGCTACACCTTC
CATSRAGGLYGYTF